The 16 T cell receptor beta chains reported below all come from one sample, sequenced in a study of blood T cell repertoires in COVID-19. Assay: immunoSEQ multiplex PCR; the TCRdb copy retains only in-frame clones and omits some. The sample includes over 25,000 clones, 92% of them seen just once. The sample was peripheral blood. The receptors shown here come from a man in his forties or fifties with active COVID-19.

V is TRBV4-1 and J is TRBJ1-2; unclear D gene. There are 12 residues in the CDR3. Trimming removed 3 bases at V and 8 bases at J, with 10 bases between. The germline CDR1 and CDR2 sequences are MGHRA and YSYEKL. The DNA for the CDR3 is TGCGCCAGCAGCCACACGGGGAGGGGCTACACCTTC. Translated: CASSHTGRGYTF.

The rearrangement joins TRBV15 to TRBJ2-7; TRBD1 matches 9 bases. V trimming: 5 bases; J trimming: 2 bases; junction bases outside the gene matches: 4. The CDR3 has 14 residues. Germline lookup yields CDR1 LNHNV and CDR2 YYDKDF (reference sequence). DNA for the CDR3: TGTGCCACCAGCGACAGGACAGGGGCCTACGAGCAGTACTTC. This codes for CATSDRTGAYEQYF.

The chain uses TRBV5-4 and TRBJ2-3; no definite D call. Germline V gene lookup returns CDR1 SGHNT and CDR2 YYREEE (reference sequence). This CDR3 comprises 12 residues. V was clipped by 4 bases and J by 4 bases, with 7 bases between them. The CDR3 sequence is CASSPEADTQYF. CDR3 nucleotides: TGTGCCAGCAGCCCCGAGGCAGATACGCAGTATTTT.

This clone was detected once. The rearrangement joins TRBV5-1 to TRBJ2-1, with D unclear. The V gene's germline CDR1 is SGHRS and CDR2 YFSETQ. The CDR3 sequence is 12 residues long. Trimming removed 1 base from V and 12 bases from J, with 11 bases in between. CDR3: CASSLTGDGQFF. In nucleotides, the CDR3 is TGCGCCAGCAGCTTGACTGGAGACGGGCAGTTCTTC.

The chain couples TRBV12-5 to TRBJ2-1; TRBD2 might be the D (5 bases). Trimming shortened V by 8 bases and J by 4 bases, and 6 bases separated the two germline ends. The CDR3 runs 11 residues. CDR1 LGHNT and CDR2 FRNRAP come from the germline V gene. In nucleotides, the CDR3 is TGTGCTAGTAGGGAGTACAATGAGCAGTTCTTC. Encoded protein: CASREYNEQFF.

The rearrangement links TRBV7-9 to TRBJ2-7; a weak D match, TRBD1 (6 bases). Looked up from germline, CDR1 is SEHNR and CDR2 is FQNEAQ (reference sequence). The V and J ends lost 0 bases and 7 bases respectively, with 16 bases between them. The CDR3 length is 15 residues. CDR3 nucleotides: TGTGCCAGCAGCTTAGCACAGGGCATATGGGGGGAGCAGTACTTC. This codes for CASSLAQGIWGEQYF.

This chain links TRBV15 with TRBJ1-1; a weak D match, TRBD1 (6 bases). CDR1 LNHNV and CDR2 YYDKDF come from the germline V gene (reference sequence). The CDR3 totals 12 residues. Trimming took 0 bases from V and 10 from J, leaving 9 bases between them. CDR3: CATSRDIRGAFF. CDR3 nucleotide sequence: TGTGCCACCAGCAGAGATATCAGGGGAGCTTTCTTT.

J is TRBJ2-1 and V is TRBV7-3; 8 nucleotides align to TRBD2. CDR1 and CDR2 (germline): SGHTA, FQGTGA. V lost 5 bases to trimming and J lost 8 bases; unmatched junction nucleotides: 5. The CDR3 is 13 residues long. This chain's CDR3 is CASSEPGGDEQFF. CDR3 coding DNA: TGTGCCAGCAGCGAACCCGGGGGGGATGAGCAGTTCTTC.

This sequence joins TRBV25-1 and TRBJ2-1, with D perhaps TRBD2 (6 bases). This CDR3 is built from 16 residues. From germline, CDR1 is MGHDK and CDR2 SYGVNS. The V and J ends lost 8 bases and 2 bases respectively, with 19 bases between them. The CDR3: CASGWGSWGAYNEQFF. Written as DNA, the CDR3 is TGTGCCAGCGGGTGGGGTTCGTGGGGGGCCTACAATGAGCAGTTCTTC. Full variable domain (outside the CDR3, taken from reference TRBV25-1 and TRBJ2-1): EADIYQTPRYLVIGTGKKITLECSQTMGHDKMYWYQQDPGMELHLIHYSYGVNSTEKGDLSSESTVSRIRTEHFPLTLESARPSHTSQYLCASGWGSWGAYNEQFFGPGTRLTVL.

This clone has only one observation. This sequence joins TRBV11-2 and TRBJ1-1; 12 nucleotides align to TRBD1. Germline lookup yields CDR1 SGHAT and CDR2 FQNNGV. J lost 7 bases, V lost 2 bases, and 14 bases had no gene match. CDR3 size: 18 residues. CDR3 nucleotides: TGTGCCAGCAGCTTATTTAGGGGGACAGGGGGCGCGAGAATTGAAGCTTTCTTT. Its protein product is CASSLFRGTGGARIEAFF.

This clone has more than one count but fewer than ten. J is TRBJ2-1 and V is TRBV5-4; D is undetermined. Per germline, CDR1 SGHNT and CDR2 YYREEE (reference sequence). Trimming stripped 4 bases from V and 7 bases from J, with 15 bases between. This CDR3 spans 14 amino acids. CDR3 DNA sequence: TGTGCCAGCAGCACTGCCAGGAACTCTAATGAGCAGTTCTTC. Translated: CASSTARNSNEQFF.

The V call is TRBV4-1, the J call TRBJ1-6; tentatively, D is TRBD1 (6 bases). Per germline, CDR1 MGHRA and CDR2 YSYEKL. Trimming pared 4 bases from V and 0 bases from J, leaving 10 bases between. The CDR3 covers 16 residues. The DNA for the CDR3 is TGCGCCAGCAGCCGACAGGAGAGCTCCTATAATTCACCCCTCCACTTT. Protein product: CASSRQESSYNSPLHF.

The chain has TRBV5-6 and TRBJ2-7, with D tentatively TRBD2 (5 bases). Trimming cost V 0 bases and J 6 bases, with 13 bases left between them. From germline, CDR1 is SGHDT and CDR2 YYEEEE. CDR3 length: 14 residues. The chain's CDR3 is CASSLVGGGGEQYF. CDR3 sequence (DNA): TGTGCCAGCAGCTTGGTAGGAGGTGGAGGCGAGCAGTACTTC.

J is TRBJ1-3 and V is TRBV28, with 12 bases that match TRBD1. V lost 3 bases to trimming and J lost 5 bases; unmatched junction nucleotides: 17. The germline gives CDR1 MDHEN, CDR2 SYDVKM. This CDR3 is 20 amino acids long. The CDR3 DNA reads TGTGCCAGCAGTTTCACCCTTCCCTTTCCGGGACAGGGGGCCAGAAACACCATATATTTT. The encoded protein is CASSFTLPFPGQGARNTIYF.

This chain joins TRBV9 and TRBJ1-3; D unclear. The V and J ends lost 4 bases and 4 bases respectively, with 6 bases between them. Germline CDR1 and CDR2: SGDLS and YYNGEE. This CDR3 region has 12 residues. The CDR3 here is CASSPRGNTIYF. The CDR3 bases are TGTGCCAGCAGCCCCAGGGGAAACACCATATATTTT.

The chain has TRBV14 and TRBJ1-6, with 9 nucleotides matching TRBD1. CDR3 size: 14 residues. CDR1 and CDR2 (germline): SGHDN, FVKESK. The V gene end was trimmed by 6 bases and the J gene end by 6 bases; junction bases not matched to a gene: 3. The DNA for the CDR3 is TGTGCCAGCAGTCTGGACAGGGGTAATTCACCCCTCCACTTT. This sequence encodes CASSLDRGNSPLHF. Together with reference TRBV14 and TRBJ1-6, the CDR3 gives the full variable domain: EAGVTQFPSHSVIEKGQTVTLRCDPISGHDNLYWYRRVMGKEIKFLLHFVKESKQDESGMPNNRFLAERTGGTYSTLKVQPAELEDSGVYFCASSLDRGNSPLHFGNGTRLTVT.